This TCR beta chain was recovered during a study of technical replicates of blood from several donors. Deletions cut 4 bases from V and 1 base from J, with 8 bases between. Germline loops: CDR1 MGHRA, CDR2 YSYEKL. This CDR3 contains 13 residues. TCRdb's table, derived via immunoSEQ multiplex PCR, lists solely in-frame clones and lacks some. The sample records around 100,000 clones, approximately 95% being singletons. The sequencing input was T cells isolated from PBMCs. The V gene is TRBV4-1, the J gene TRBJ2-7, with D perhaps matching TRBD2 (6 bases). The source is a human donor in good health. CDR3 bases: TGCGCCAGCAGCCCGGCGGGGTCCTACGAGCAGTACTTC. Encoded protein: CASSPAGSYEQYF.